A selection of T cell receptor beta chains follows, all from one sample in a study of T cells after somatic rescue of genetic block. TCRdb's table, derived via immunoSEQ multiplex PCR, lists solely in-frame clones and lacks some. The table lists 60,000 to 90,000 clones, roughly 91% of them singletons, with around 2.8% in the top ten. The material sequenced was peripheral blood mononuclear cells (PBMCs). The source is a man aged 25-40 years. The CDR3 runs from the conserved cysteine through the conserved F or W. Each record gives: D gene, clone size, V gene, J gene, CDR3 DNA, CDR3 protein. The D gene is left open where the match is weak. Rows may omit the clone size; those that give it use once, few, many or a size class.

TRBD2	NA	TRBV4-1	TRBJ2-5	TGCGCCAGCAGACCGGGACTAGCGGGGGAGACCCAGTACTTC	CASRPGLAGETQYF
TRBD2	NA	TRBV10-2	TRBJ2-7	TGCGCCAGCTGGTATGGGGGGGTCTCCTACGAGCAGTACTTC	CASWYGGVSYEQYF
TRBD1	NA	TRBV28	TRBJ1-2	TGTGCCAGCAAAGGGACAGGGGGCCGACTATATGGCTACACCTTC	CASKGTGGRLYGYTF
NA	few	TRBV7-8	TRBJ1-1	TGTGCCAGCAGCCTAGCGGGGAGAGCTTTCTTT	CASSLAGRAFF
NA	NA	TRBV5-4	TRBJ2-2	TGTGCCAGCAGCTCCGGCCCGGACAGGAACACCGGGGAGCTGTTTTTT	CASSSGPDRNTGELFF
TRBD1	NA	TRBV6-1	TRBJ2-7	TGTGCCAGCAGTCTTGACAGGGGGGGAGGCTACGAGCAGTACTTC	CASSLDRGGGYEQYF
NA	NA	TRBV6-5	TRBJ1-2	TGTGCCAGCAGTTCCCACAGGGTGAGGGGTTCGGATGGCTACACCTTC	CASSSHRVRGSDGYTF
TRBD2	NA	TRBV13	TRBJ2-1	TGTGCCAGCAGCCGGGCAGGGACTAGCCTAGTCGATGAGCAGTTCTTC	CASSRAGTSLVDEQFF
TRBD2	NA	TRBV19	TRBJ2-7	TGTGCCAGTAGTCCCAAGATGCTAGCGGGAGCAGTTTTTGGGCAGTACTTC	CASSPKMLAGAVFGQYF
NA	NA	TRBV27	TRBJ2-2	TGTGCCAGCACTCACACCGGGGAGCTGTTTTTT	CASTHTGELFF
NA	NA	TRBV28	TRBJ1-4	TGTGCCAGCAGTTTATTGGGGGAAGATGAAAAACTGTTTTTT	CASSLLGEDEKLFF
TRBD1	NA	TRBV30	TRBJ1-6	TGTGCCTGGAGTGTAGGACAGGGAAATTCACCCCTCCACTTT	CAWSVGQGNSPLHF
NA	NA	TRBV29-1	TRBJ1-2	TGCAGCGCCGGACAGCCTGCTGGCTACACCTTC	CSAGQPAGYTF
TRBD2	NA	TRBV2	TRBJ2-3	TGTGCCAGCAGCCCGGGACTAGCGACGATCAGCACAGATACGCAGTATTTT	CASSPGLATISTDTQYF
NA	NA	TRBV2	TRBJ2-1	TGTGCCATCCCTGGGAGATGGGAGGACGGGGCAGAGCAGTTCTTC	CAIPGRWEDGAEQFF
NA	once	TRBV9	TRBJ2-5	TGTGCCAGCAGCGAGTCAGGCCGTTCGGCCCAGTACTTC	CASSESGRSAQYF
NA	NA	TRBV28	TRBJ2-7	NA	CASSLGTGSYEQYF
NA	NA	TRBV11-3	TRBJ1-1	TGTGCCAGCAGCTTATCGGGGGCTGGGACTGAAGCTTTCTTT	CASSLSGAGTEAFF
TRBD1	NA	TRBV19	TRBJ2-5	TGTGCCAGTAGTATTCAACAGGGGAAGACGGCCCAGTACTTC	CASSIQQGKTAQYF
NA	NA	TRBV15	TRBJ2-7	TGTGCCACCAGCAGGGGGGACCCGGGACCTTACGAGCAGTACTTC	CATSRGDPGPYEQYF
NA	NA	TRBV19	TRBJ2-3	TGTGCCAGTGGGGGGGCTGACGCAGATACGCAGTATTTT	CASGGADADTQYF
TRBD1	NA	TRBV5-1	TRBJ2-1	TGCGCCACCTCAACAGGGGGCACCTACAATGAGCAGTTCTTC	CATSTGGTYNEQFF
NA	NA	TRBV11-3	TRBJ2-5	TGTGCCAGCAGCTTACGCCGGGTAGAGACCCAGTACTTC	CASSLRRVETQYF
TRBD2	NA	TRBV5-1	TRBJ2-7	TGCGCCAGCAGCCCCGGGAGCGGGGGAGAGCAGTACTTC	CASSPGSGGEQYF
NA	few	TRBV19	TRBJ1-2	TGTGCCAGTAGTTCCGGTAACTATGGCTACACCTTC	CASSSGNYGYTF
NA	NA	TRBV11-3	TRBJ2-5	TGTGCCAGCAGCTTGGGGCCGCAAGAGACCCAGTACTTC	CASSLGPQETQYF
TRBD2	NA	TRBV6-4	TRBJ2-3	TGTGCCAGCAGTACTAGCGCGTCAGATACGCAGTATTTT	CASSTSASDTQYF
NA	NA	TRBV4-3	TRBJ1-4	TGCGCCAGCAGCCAAGATCAGGGGTCGGTAAAACTGTTTTTT	CASSQDQGSVKLFF
TRBD1	NA	TRBV11-2	TRBJ2-7	TGTGCCAGCAGCAAAACCGGGACAGGGACCTACGAGCAGTACTTC	CASSKTGTGTYEQYF
NA	NA	TRBV11-2	TRBJ2-7	TGTGCCAGCAGCTTAGAGGGGATCCGGAATTCCTACGAGCAGTACTTC	CASSLEGIRNSYEQYF
NA	NA	TRBV7-2	TRBJ1-5	TGTGCCAGCAGCCTCCGGGACGCCCCGACCGGTCAGCCCCAGCATTTT	CASSLRDAPTGQPQHF
NA	NA	TRBV6-1	TRBJ1-1	TGTGCCAGCACTCGATCAGGACGGTCGAACACTGAAGCTTTCTTT	CASTRSGRSNTEAFF
NA	NA	TRBV27	TRBJ2-1	TGTGCCAGCAGTTCTCCCGGTAGTAGCAGGACTTACAATGAGCAGTTCTTC	CASSSPGSSRTYNEQFF
NA	NA	TRBV14	TRBJ2-7	TGTGCCAGCGCTTCGGGGGGCGGCTACGAGCAGTACTTC	CASASGGGYEQYF
NA	NA	TRBV6-5	TRBJ2-7	TGTGCCAGCAGTTACTCGACTCAGGGCTACGAGCAGTACTTC	CASSYSTQGYEQYF
NA	NA	TRBV14	TRBJ2-2	TGTGCCAGCAGCCAAGTTCAGAACACCGGGGAGCTGTTTTTT	CASSQVQNTGELFF
NA	few	TRBV19	TRBJ2-4	TGTGCCAGTAGTATATGGAAGCCCAGGGGAGACATTCAGTACTTC	CASSIWKPRGDIQYF
TRBD1	NA	TRBV13	TRBJ1-1	TGTGCCAGCGCGGGACAGGGGGCCACTGAAGCTTTCTTT	CASAGQGATEAFF
NA	NA	TRBV10-3	TRBJ2-1	TGTGCCATCAGTGACCACAATGAGCAGTTCTTC	CAISDHNEQFF
NA	NA	TRBV7-9	TRBJ2-7	TGTGCCAGCAGCCCCGGGACTGGGTACGAGCAGTACTTC	CASSPGTGYEQYF
NA	NA	TRBV10-3	TRBJ2-5	TGTGCCATCAGTGAGGGAGAGACCCAGTACTTC	CAISEGETQYF
NA	few	TRBV20-1	TRBJ1-1	TGCAGTGCCCTCGGAGCAGGGGACGCTTTCTTT	CSALGAGDAFF
TRBD2	NA	TRBV4-1	TRBJ2-2	TGCGCCAGCAGCCAAGATTATAAGGGGACTAGAGTGACCGGGGAGCTGTTTTTT	CASSQDYKGTRVTGELFF
NA	NA	TRBV30	TRBJ1-5	TGTGCCTGGAGTGGACCGGGGCGCAATCAGCCCCAGCATTTT	CAWSGPGRNQPQHF
NA	NA	TRBV7-3	TRBJ1-2	TGTGCCAGCAGCCCGGGCGGTCAGGCCAACTATGGCTACACCTTC	CASSPGGQANYGYTF
TRBD2	NA	TRBV6-4	TRBJ2-1	TGTGCCAGCAGTAAAACTAGCGACGGCTCCTACAATGAGCAGTTCTTC	CASSKTSDGSYNEQFF
NA	NA	TRBV28	TRBJ1-2	TGTGCCAGCGCTTCTAACTATGGCTACACCTTC	CASASNYGYTF
NA	NA	TRBV27	TRBJ2-2	TGTGCCAGCTGGACTTGGACCGGGGAGCTGTTTTTT	CASWTWTGELFF
TRBD1	NA	TRBV11-2	TRBJ2-7	TGTGCCAGCAGCTTAGATCAGGGACAGGGACAGTACGAGCAGTACTTC	CASSLDQGQGQYEQYF
NA	NA	TRBV28	TRBJ2-7	TGTGCCAGCAAGGGCCTCACCTACGAGCAGTACTTC	CASKGLTYEQYF
NA	NA	TRBV9	TRBJ1-2	TGTGCCAGCAGCGCCCAGTCCGGGTTGGCGGGCTACACCTTC	CASSAQSGLAGYTF
NA	NA	TRBV6-1	TRBJ2-3	TGTGCCAGCAGTGATTGGGACACCAACACAGATACGCAGTATTTT	CASSDWDTNTDTQYF